This T cell receptor (beta chain) was found in a study of shared clonotypes between healthy human individuals. The study's findings and limits: Researchers sampled blood only, noting tissue repertoires likely differ.

The assay was immunoSEQ multiplex PCR, and TCRdb's table has in-frame clones only and misses some. This table holds 1,100,000 or so clones, around 82% found once. Comments on this clone: Its antigen is not known.

Input material: memory CD4+ T cells from PBMCs. Subset described: CD45RA-negative fraction. The receptor was derived from a young man in good health. Some clones in this sample may be carry-over from other donors' samples.

The DNA of the CDR3 is TGTGCCAGCAGCTTAGTCGCGACTTCCAACACCGGGGAGCTGTTTTTT. It translates to CASSLVATSNTGELFF. The chain couples TRBV7-2 to TRBJ2-2; no clear D. In germline, CDR1 is SGHTA, CDR2 FQGNSA. Trimming stripped 1 base from V and 2 bases from J, with 11 bases between. The CDR3 runs 16 residues.